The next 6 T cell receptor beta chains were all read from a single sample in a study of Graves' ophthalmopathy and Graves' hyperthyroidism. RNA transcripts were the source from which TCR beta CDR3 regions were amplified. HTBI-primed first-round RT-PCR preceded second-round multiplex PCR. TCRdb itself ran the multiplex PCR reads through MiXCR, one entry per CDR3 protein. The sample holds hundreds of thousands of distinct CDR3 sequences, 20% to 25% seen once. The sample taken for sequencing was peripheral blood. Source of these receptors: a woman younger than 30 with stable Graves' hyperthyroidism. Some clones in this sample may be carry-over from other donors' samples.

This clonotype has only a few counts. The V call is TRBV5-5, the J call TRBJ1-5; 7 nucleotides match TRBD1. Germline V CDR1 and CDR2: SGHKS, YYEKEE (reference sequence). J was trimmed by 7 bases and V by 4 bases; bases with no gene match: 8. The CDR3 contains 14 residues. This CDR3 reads CASSTNTGAQPQHF. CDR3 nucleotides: TGTGCCAGCAGCACTAACACAGGGGCCCAGCCCCAGCATTTT.

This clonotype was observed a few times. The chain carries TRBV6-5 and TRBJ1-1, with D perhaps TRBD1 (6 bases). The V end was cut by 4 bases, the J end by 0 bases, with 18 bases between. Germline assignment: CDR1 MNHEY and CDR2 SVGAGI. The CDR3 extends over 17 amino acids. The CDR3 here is CASSFPSQGTMNTEAFF. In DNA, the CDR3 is TGTGCCAGCAGTTTCCCCAGCCAGGGGACTATGAACACTGAAGCTTTCTTT.

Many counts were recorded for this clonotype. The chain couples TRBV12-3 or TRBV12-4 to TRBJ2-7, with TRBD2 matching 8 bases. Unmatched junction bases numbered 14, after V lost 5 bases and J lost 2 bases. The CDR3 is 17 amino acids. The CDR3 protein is CASSGLAGERSPYEQYF. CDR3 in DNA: TGTGCCAGCAGTGGACTAGCCGGAGAAAGGAGCCCCTACGAGCAGTACTTC.

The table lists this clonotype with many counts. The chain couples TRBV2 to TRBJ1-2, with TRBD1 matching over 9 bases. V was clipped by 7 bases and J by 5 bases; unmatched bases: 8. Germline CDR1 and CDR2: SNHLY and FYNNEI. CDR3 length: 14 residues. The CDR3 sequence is CASKTGQGFYGYTF. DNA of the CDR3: TGTGCCAGCAAGACGGGACAGGGTTTTTATGGCTACACCTTC. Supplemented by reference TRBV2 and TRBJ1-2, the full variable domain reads EPEVTQTPSHQVTQMGQEVILRCVPISNHLYFYWYRQILGQKVEFLVSFYNNEISEKSEIFDDQFSVERPDGSNFTLKIRSTKLEDSAMYFCASKTGQGFYGYTFGSGTRLTVV.

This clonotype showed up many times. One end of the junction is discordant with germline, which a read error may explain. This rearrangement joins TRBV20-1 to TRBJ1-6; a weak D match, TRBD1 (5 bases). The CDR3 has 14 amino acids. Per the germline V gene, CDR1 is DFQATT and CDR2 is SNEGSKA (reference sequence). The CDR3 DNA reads TGCAGTGCTCGACAGCCTGGCGCAATTTCACCCCCCCACTTT. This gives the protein CSARQPGAISPPHF.

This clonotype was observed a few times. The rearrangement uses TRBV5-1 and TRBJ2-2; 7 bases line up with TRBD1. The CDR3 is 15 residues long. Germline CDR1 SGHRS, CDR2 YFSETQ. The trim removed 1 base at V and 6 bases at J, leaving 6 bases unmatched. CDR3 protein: CASSLQGVRAGELFF. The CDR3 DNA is TGCGCCAGCAGCTTGCAGGGGGTCCGTGCCGGGGAGCTGTTTTTT.